These T cell receptor beta chains were read from a single sample in a study of blood T cell repertoires in COVID-19. This table comes from immunoSEQ multiplex PCR, and its TCRdb copy is limited to in-frame clones, with some not included. Here the sample spans roughly 190,000 clones, 80% to 90% being singletons. The specimen sequenced was peripheral blood. The origin of the receptors is a human donor in a cohort sampled during active COVID-19. Each CDR3 is given with its conserved first and last residue. Each record gives: CDR3 DNA, CDR3 protein, D gene, V gene, J gene, clone size. D genes are given only for firm matches. Rows may omit the clone size; those that give it use once, few, many or a size class.

DNA: TGTGCCAGCAGCCGCCAAGAGGACTGGGCCACCGGGGAGCTGTTTTTT; CDR3: CASSRQEDWATGELFF; D: NA; V: TRBV3-1/TRBV3-2; J: TRBJ2-2; size: NA
DNA: TGTGCCAGCATTGGCGGGAACACTGAAGCTTTCTTT; CDR3: CASIGGNTEAFF; D: NA; V: TRBV12-3/TRBV12-4; J: TRBJ1-1; size: NA
DNA: TGTGCCAGCTCACCCTACGAAGACTCTGGAAACACCATATATTTT; CDR3: CASSPYEDSGNTIYF; D: NA; V: TRBV18; J: TRBJ1-3; size: NA
DNA: TGTGCCAGCAGCGGAAAGGACTGGAACACTGAAGCTTTCTTT; CDR3: CASSGKDWNTEAFF; D: NA; V: TRBV7-8; J: TRBJ1-1; size: NA
DNA: TGTGCCAGCAGCCCGTTGGACAAGGCCCCCTCCGAGCAGTACTTC; CDR3: CASSPLDKAPSEQYF; D: NA; V: TRBV3-1/TRBV3-2; J: TRBJ2-7; size: NA
DNA: TGTGCCAGCAGCCAGGGGAGCTGGGCAGGAAACACCATATATTTT; CDR3: CASSQGSWAGNTIYF; D: NA; V: TRBV3-1/TRBV3-2; J: TRBJ1-3; size: NA
DNA: TGTGCCAGCAGCTTAACGAGACTAGCGGGGGGGGATGAGCAGTTCTTC; CDR3: CASSLTRLAGGDEQFF; D: TRBD2; V: TRBV7-2; J: TRBJ2-1; size: NA
DNA: TGCAGTGCTAGTTTCCTTTCTGGGGCCAACGTCCTGACTTTC; CDR3: CSASFLSGANVLTF; D: NA; V: TRBV20-1; J: TRBJ2-6; size: NA
DNA: TGTGCCAGCAGTGATATCGGGGTACCTAATGAAAAACTGTTTTTT; CDR3: CASSDIGVPNEKLFF; D: NA; V: TRBV2; J: TRBJ1-4; size: NA
DNA: TGTGCCAGCACCCGGGACAGAAACACCGGGGAGCTGTTTTTT; CDR3: CASTRDRNTGELFF; D: TRBD1; V: TRBV6-5; J: TRBJ2-2; size: NA
DNA: TGTGCCAGCAGCCAAGAGTCCGGGACAGCAAGATATGGCTACACCTTC; CDR3: CASSQESGTARYGYTF; D: TRBD1; V: TRBV3-1/TRBV3-2; J: TRBJ1-2; size: NA
DNA: TGTGCCAGCAGCGAGGACAGAGATACGCAGTATTTT; CDR3: CASSEDRDTQYF; D: NA; V: TRBV11-1; J: TRBJ2-3; size: NA
DNA: TGTGCCAGCAGTTTGCGCTCGTTTAGGAGGAATGAGCAGTTCTTC; CDR3: CASSLRSFRRNEQFF; D: NA; V: TRBV27; J: TRBJ2-1; size: NA
DNA: TGCGCCAGCAGCCGAAACAGAAGCCCGGATACCCATGAGCAGTTCTTC; CDR3: CASSRNRSPDTHEQFF; D: NA; V: TRBV10-2; J: TRBJ2-1; size: NA
DNA: TGTGCCAGCAGGACACTCCCCACAGATACGCAGTATTTT; CDR3: CASRTLPTDTQYF; D: NA; V: TRBV6-5; J: TRBJ2-3; size: NA
DNA: TGTGCCAGCAGGGAACAGGGGACTCGCACAGATACGCAGTATTTT; CDR3: CASREQGTRTDTQYF; D: NA; V: TRBV27; J: TRBJ2-3; size: NA
DNA: TGCAGCGTTTTCGGGACTAGGAGCACAGATACGCAGTATTTT; CDR3: CSVFGTRSTDTQYF; D: TRBD2; V: TRBV29-1; J: TRBJ2-3; size: NA
DNA: TGTGCCAGCAGCATGGGGCCCTGGTTCACCCAGTACTTC; CDR3: CASSMGPWFTQYF; D: NA; V: TRBV11-1; J: TRBJ2-5; size: NA
DNA: TGCGCCAGCAGCTTTGTAGCGGGAGCGGACGAGCAGTACTTC; CDR3: CASSFVAGADEQYF; D: TRBD2; V: TRBV5-1; J: TRBJ2-7; size: once
DNA: TGCGCCAGCAGCTTCGGGACAGTTGAGGCTGGCTACACCTTC; CDR3: CASSFGTVEAGYTF; D: TRBD1; V: TRBV5-1; J: TRBJ1-2; size: NA
DNA: TGTGCCAGCAGTGAGCAGGTTGTGAATGAGCAGTTCTTC; CDR3: CASSEQVVNEQFF; D: NA; V: TRBV2; J: TRBJ2-1; size: NA
DNA: TGTGCCAGTAGTATCGGGGGGACCGCCTATGGCTACACCTTC; CDR3: CASSIGGTAYGYTF; D: NA; V: TRBV19; J: TRBJ1-2; size: NA
DNA: TGTGCCAGCAGGGAGCAGGGGGCTAGCTACGAGCAGTACTTC; CDR3: CASREQGASYEQYF; D: TRBD1; V: TRBV28; J: TRBJ2-7; size: NA
DNA: TGTGCCAGCAGTTTCGTGGGTTTTGAGGATGAAAAACTGTTTTTT; CDR3: CASSFVGFEDEKLFF; D: NA; V: TRBV28; J: TRBJ1-4; size: once
DNA: TGCGCCAGCAGCTTGGATCCTAGCGGAGCCTATACAGGCGGACTCAATGAGCAGTTCTTC; CDR3: CASSLDPSGAYTGGLNEQFF; D: TRBD2; V: TRBV5-1; J: TRBJ2-1; size: NA
DNA: TGTGCCAGCAGCCGCGGGACTAGCGGGAGTACTGAGCAGTTCTTC; CDR3: CASSRGTSGSTEQFF; D: TRBD2; V: TRBV14; J: TRBJ2-1; size: few
DNA: TGCGCCAGCAGCTTGACAGGGGGTGACTACGAGCAGTACTTC; CDR3: CASSLTGGDYEQYF; D: TRBD1; V: TRBV5-1; J: TRBJ2-7; size: NA
DNA: TGTGCCAGTAGTACCTCACCAGGTGGACCGGGACTAGCGGGAGGGACCCCTTACGAGCAGTACTTC; CDR3: CASSTSPGGPGLAGGTPYEQYF; D: TRBD2; V: TRBV19; J: TRBJ2-7; size: NA
DNA: TGCGCCAGCAGCTTGGCCAGGGCAGCGGGAGCAGATACGCAGTATTTT; CDR3: CASSLARAAGADTQYF; D: TRBD2; V: TRBV5-1; J: TRBJ2-3; size: once
DNA: TGTGCCAGCAGCCTCGGACTAGCGGGGAACACCGGGGAGCTGTTTTTT; CDR3: CASSLGLAGNTGELFF; D: TRBD2; V: TRBV3-1/TRBV3-2; J: TRBJ2-2; size: NA
DNA: TGTGCCAGCAGCCGACAGGGAGAAGGTTACGAGCAGTACTTC; CDR3: CASSRQGEGYEQYF; D: TRBD1; V: TRBV5-4; J: TRBJ2-7; size: NA
DNA: TGTGCCAGCCGGGCGGGAGTGCACGTGGGGACAGATACGCAGTATTTT; CDR3: CASRAGVHVGTDTQYF; D: TRBD2; V: TRBV27; J: TRBJ2-3; size: few
DNA: TGTGCCAGCTCCCCCTCTTGGCAGGGACAATACAATGAGCAGTTCTTC; CDR3: CASSPSWQGQYNEQFF; D: NA; V: TRBV18; J: TRBJ2-1; size: NA
DNA: TGTGCCTGGAAAGAGGAGGGACTAGCCCCCTACAATGAGCAGTTCTTC; CDR3: CAWKEEGLAPYNEQFF; D: TRBD2; V: TRBV30; J: TRBJ2-1; size: NA
DNA: TGTGCCAGCAGCCGGATGTTCGTAGCGGGAGCGGGAGAGACCCAGTACTTC; CDR3: CASSRMFVAGAGETQYF; D: TRBD2; V: TRBV5-8; J: TRBJ2-5; size: NA
DNA: TGTGCCAGCAGCGAGGGGACAGGGCTGTTCTTC; CDR3: CASSEGTGLFF; D: TRBD1; V: TRBV7-3; J: TRBJ2-1; size: NA
DNA: TGTGCCAGCAGTTTTGGGGGGTTGATCGCCTTTAACTATGGCTACACCTTC; CDR3: CASSFGGLIAFNYGYTF; D: NA; V: TRBV28; J: TRBJ1-2; size: NA
DNA: TGTGCCAGCAGCTTAGACTGGACTAGCGGGAGAGATACGCAGTATTTT; CDR3: CASSLDWTSGRDTQYF; D: TRBD2; V: TRBV7-9; J: TRBJ2-3; size: NA
DNA: TGCGCCAGCAGCCAAGATTGGCCGACAGGGCGGCGAGAGCAGTTCTTC; CDR3: CASSQDWPTGRREQFF; D: TRBD1; V: TRBV4-1; J: TRBJ2-1; size: NA
DNA: TGTGCCAGCAGCCGGAATATACAGGGGTACGCGGCTTTCTTT; CDR3: CASSRNIQGYAAFF; D: TRBD1; V: TRBV7-9; J: TRBJ1-1; size: NA
DNA: TGCAGCGTTGAAGGGGCTAGCGGGAGCGATGAGCAGTTCTTC; CDR3: CSVEGASGSDEQFF; D: TRBD2; V: TRBV29-1; J: TRBJ2-1; size: NA
DNA: TGTGCTAGTGGCGCCGGGACAGGGACAGATACGCAGTATTTT; CDR3: CASGAGTGTDTQYF; D: TRBD1; V: TRBV12-5; J: TRBJ2-3; size: NA
DNA: TGTGCCACCTCGACAGGGGGAGCAAACTATGGCTACACCTTC; CDR3: CATSTGGANYGYTF; D: TRBD1; V: TRBV10-3; J: TRBJ1-2; size: few
DNA: TGTGCCAGCAGTTTATCCGGGACTGATGCAACTAATGAAAAACTGTTTTTT; CDR3: CASSLSGTDATNEKLFF; D: NA; V: TRBV28; J: TRBJ1-4; size: once
DNA: TGTGCCAGCAGAAGCCAGGGGGCTGTAGATACGCAGTATTTT; CDR3: CASRSQGAVDTQYF; D: TRBD1; V: TRBV27; J: TRBJ2-3; size: NA
DNA: TGTGCCAGTAGTAAGGTCCCCAGGGGGCATAAGAATTATTATAGCAATCAGCCCCAGCATTTT; CDR3: CASSKVPRGHKNYYSNQPQHF; D: TRBD1; V: TRBV19; J: TRBJ1-5; size: NA
DNA: TGCGCCAGCAGCCAAGAGCGTTTACTAGCGGGGCGCACAGATACGCAGTATTTT; CDR3: CASSQERLLAGRTDTQYF; D: TRBD2; V: TRBV4-1; J: TRBJ2-3; size: NA
DNA: TGTGCCAGTAGGAGGGCAGGGGGTAAAACCGGGGAGCTGTTTTTT; CDR3: CASRRAGGKTGELFF; D: TRBD1; V: TRBV19; J: TRBJ2-2; size: NA
DNA: TGTGCCAGCAGTTACGCACAGAATCAGCCCCAGCATTTT; CDR3: CASSYAQNQPQHF; D: NA; V: TRBV6-5; J: TRBJ1-5; size: NA
DNA: TGTGCCACCAGTGATGTCGTCCGTCTGAGCGGGGCAAACAATGAGCAGTTCTTC; CDR3: CATSDVVRLSGANNEQFF; D: TRBD2; V: TRBV24-1; J: TRBJ2-1; size: NA
DNA: TGTGCCAGCAGCGTAACTCCGGGACAGGCTGACTACGAGCAGTACTTC; CDR3: CASSVTPGQADYEQYF; D: TRBD1; V: TRBV27; J: TRBJ2-7; size: NA
DNA: TGCAGTGCTAGTGGGGACAGTGGCTCCTACAATGAGCAGTTCTTC; CDR3: CSASGDSGSYNEQFF; D: TRBD1; V: TRBV20-1; J: TRBJ2-1; size: NA
DNA: TGTGCCAGCAGTGATACAGGGGACACTGAAGCTTTCTTT; CDR3: CASSDTGDTEAFF; D: TRBD1; V: TRBV6-1; J: TRBJ1-1; size: NA